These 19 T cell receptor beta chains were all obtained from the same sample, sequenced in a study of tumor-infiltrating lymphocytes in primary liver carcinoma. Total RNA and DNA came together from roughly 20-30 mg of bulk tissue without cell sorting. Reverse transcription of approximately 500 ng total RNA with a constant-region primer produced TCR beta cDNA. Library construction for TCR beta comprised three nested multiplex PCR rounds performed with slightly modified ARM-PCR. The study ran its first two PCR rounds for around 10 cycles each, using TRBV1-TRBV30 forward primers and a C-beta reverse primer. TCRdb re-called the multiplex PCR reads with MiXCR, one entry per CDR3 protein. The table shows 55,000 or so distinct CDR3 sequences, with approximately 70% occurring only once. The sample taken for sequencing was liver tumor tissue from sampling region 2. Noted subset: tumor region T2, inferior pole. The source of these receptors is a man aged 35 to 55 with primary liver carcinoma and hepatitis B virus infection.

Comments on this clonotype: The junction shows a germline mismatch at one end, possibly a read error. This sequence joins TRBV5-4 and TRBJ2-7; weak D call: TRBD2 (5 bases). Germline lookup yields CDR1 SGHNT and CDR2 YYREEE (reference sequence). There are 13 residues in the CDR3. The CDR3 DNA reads TGTGCCAGCAGCCTCTATAGTAGCGACAAGCAGTGCTTC. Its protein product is CASSLYSSDKQCF.

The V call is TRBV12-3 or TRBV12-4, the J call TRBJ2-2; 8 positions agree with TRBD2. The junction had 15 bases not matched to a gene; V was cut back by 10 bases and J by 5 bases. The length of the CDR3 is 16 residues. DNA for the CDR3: TGTGCCAACAGACCCACGACTAGCGATATGACCGGGGAGCTGTTTTTT. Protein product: CANRPTTSDMTGELFF.

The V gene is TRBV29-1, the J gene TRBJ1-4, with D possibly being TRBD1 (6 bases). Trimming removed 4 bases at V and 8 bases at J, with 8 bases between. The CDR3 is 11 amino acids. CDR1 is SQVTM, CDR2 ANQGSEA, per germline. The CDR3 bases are TGCAGCGTTGGGACAGTCGAAAAACTGTTTTTT. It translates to CSVGTVEKLFF.

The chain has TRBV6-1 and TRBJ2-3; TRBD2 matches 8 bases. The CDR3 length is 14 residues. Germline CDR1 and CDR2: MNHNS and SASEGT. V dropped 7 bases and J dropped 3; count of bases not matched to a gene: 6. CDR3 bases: TGTGCCAGCAAGCGGGGGAGGATAACAGATACGCAGTATTTT. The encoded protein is CASKRGRITDTQYF.

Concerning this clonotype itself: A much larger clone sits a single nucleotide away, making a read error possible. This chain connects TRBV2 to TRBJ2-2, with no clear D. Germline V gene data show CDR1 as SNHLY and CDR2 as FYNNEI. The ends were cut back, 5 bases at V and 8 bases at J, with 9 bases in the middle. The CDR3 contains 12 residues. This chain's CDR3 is CASSKVKGELFF. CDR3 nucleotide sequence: TGTGCCAGCAGTAAAGTGAAGGGGGAGCTGTTTTTT. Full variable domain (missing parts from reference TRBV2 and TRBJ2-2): EPEVTQTPSHQVTQMGQEVILRCVPISNHLYFYWYRQILGQKVEFLVSFYNNEISEKSEIFDDQFSVERPDGSNFTLKIRSTKLEDSAMYFCASSKVKGELFFGEGSRLTVL.

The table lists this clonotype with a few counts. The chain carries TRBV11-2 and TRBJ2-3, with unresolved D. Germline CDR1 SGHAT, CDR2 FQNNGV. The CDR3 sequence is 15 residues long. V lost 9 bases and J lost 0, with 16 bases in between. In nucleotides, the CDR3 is TGTGCCAGTAGGCGGACGGCGTCTAGCACAGATACGCAGTATTTT. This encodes CASRRTASSTDTQYF.

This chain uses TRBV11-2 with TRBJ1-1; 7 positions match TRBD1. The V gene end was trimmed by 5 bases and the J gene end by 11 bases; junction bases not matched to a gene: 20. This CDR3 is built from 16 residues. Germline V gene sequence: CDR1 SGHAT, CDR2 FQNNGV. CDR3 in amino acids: CASSLSRGLVNIEAFF. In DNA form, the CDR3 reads TGTGCCAGCAGCCTATCCAGGGGGTTGGTGAACATTGAGGCTTTCTTT.

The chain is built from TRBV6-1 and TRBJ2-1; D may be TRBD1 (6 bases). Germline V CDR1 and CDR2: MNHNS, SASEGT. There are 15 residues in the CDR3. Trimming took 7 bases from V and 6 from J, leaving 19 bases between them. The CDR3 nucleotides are TGTGCCAGCAATGGGGACAAGGGGTTTAGCAATGAGCAGTTCTTC. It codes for CASNGDKGFSNEQFF.

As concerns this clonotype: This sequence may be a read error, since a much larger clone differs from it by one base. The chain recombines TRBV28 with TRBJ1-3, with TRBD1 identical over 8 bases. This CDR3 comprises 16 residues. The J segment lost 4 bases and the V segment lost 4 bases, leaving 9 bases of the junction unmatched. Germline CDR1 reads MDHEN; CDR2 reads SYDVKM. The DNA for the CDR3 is TGTGCCAGCAGTTCCCGGGCAGGGGGCTTCGGAAACACCATATATTTT. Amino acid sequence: CASSSRAGGFGNTIYF. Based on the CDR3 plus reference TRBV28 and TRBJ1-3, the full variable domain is DVKVTQSSRYLVKRTGEKVFLECVQDMDHENMFWYRQDPGLGLRLIYFSYDVKMKEKGDIPEGYSVSREKKERFSLILESASTNQTSMYLCASSSRAGGFGNTIYFGEGSWLTVV.

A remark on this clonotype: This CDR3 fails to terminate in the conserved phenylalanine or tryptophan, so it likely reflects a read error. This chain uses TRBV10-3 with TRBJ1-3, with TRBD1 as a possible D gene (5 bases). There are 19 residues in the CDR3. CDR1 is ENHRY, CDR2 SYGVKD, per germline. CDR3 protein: CTISESGVPFRGEGNTIYL. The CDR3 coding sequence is TGTACCATCAGTGAGTCGGGTGTCCCCTTTAGGGGAGAAGGAAACACCATATATCTT.

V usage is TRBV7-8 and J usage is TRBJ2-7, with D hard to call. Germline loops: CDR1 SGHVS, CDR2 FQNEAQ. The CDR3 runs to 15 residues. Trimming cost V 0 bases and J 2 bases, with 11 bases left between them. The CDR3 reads CASSLAWSRAYEQYF. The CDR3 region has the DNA TGTGCCAGCAGCTTAGCGTGGAGCCGGGCCTACGAGCAGTACTTC.

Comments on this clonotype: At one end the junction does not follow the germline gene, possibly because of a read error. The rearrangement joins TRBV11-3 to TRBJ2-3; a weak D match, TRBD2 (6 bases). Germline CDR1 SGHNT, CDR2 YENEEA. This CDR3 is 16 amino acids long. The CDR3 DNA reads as TGCGCCAGCAGCTTAGATGGCGGGAAAGGCCCAGGTACGCAGTATTTT. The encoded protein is CASSLDGGKGPGTQYF. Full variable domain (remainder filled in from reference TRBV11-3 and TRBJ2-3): EAGVVQSPRYKIIEKKQPVAFWCNPISGHNTLYWYLQNLGQGPELLIRYENEEAVDDSQLPKDRFSAERLKGVDSTLKIQPAELGDSAVYLCASSLDGGKGPGTQYFGPGTRLTVL.

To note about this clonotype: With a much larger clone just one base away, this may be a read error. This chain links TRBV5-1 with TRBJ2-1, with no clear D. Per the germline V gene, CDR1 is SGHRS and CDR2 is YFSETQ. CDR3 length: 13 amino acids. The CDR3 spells CASGQIPGNEQSF. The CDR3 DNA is TGCGCCAGCGGCCAGATACCGGGCAATGAGCAGTCCTTC.

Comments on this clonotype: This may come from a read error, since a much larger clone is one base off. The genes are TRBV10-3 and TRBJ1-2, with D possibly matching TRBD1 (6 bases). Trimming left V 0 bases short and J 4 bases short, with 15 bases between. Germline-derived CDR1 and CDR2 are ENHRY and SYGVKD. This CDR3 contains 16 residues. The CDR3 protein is CAISESTGLSTYGYTF. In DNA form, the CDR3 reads TGTGCCATCAGTGAGTCAACAGGGCTCTCAACCTATGGCTACACCTTC.

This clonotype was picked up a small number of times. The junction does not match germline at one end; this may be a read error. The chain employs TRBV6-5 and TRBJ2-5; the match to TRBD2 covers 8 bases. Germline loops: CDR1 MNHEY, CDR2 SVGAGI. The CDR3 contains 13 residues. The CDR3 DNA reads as TGTGCCAACAGTTCCGGGAGGGGGGAGACCCAGTACTTC. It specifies CANSSGRGETQYF.

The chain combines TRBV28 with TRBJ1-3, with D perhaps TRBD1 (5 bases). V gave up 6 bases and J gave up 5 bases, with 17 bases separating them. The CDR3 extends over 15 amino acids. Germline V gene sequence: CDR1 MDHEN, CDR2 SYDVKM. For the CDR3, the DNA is TGTGCCAGCAGGTTCGATAGGGGAGGTAGAAACACCATATATTTT. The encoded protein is CASRFDRGGRNTIYF.

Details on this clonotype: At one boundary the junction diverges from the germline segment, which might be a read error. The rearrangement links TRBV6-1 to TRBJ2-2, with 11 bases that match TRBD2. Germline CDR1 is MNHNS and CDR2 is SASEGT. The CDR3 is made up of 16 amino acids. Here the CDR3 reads CASWGLADERTGELLF. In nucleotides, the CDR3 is TGTGCCAGCTGGGGACTAGCGGACGAACGCACCGGGGAGCTGCTTTTT.

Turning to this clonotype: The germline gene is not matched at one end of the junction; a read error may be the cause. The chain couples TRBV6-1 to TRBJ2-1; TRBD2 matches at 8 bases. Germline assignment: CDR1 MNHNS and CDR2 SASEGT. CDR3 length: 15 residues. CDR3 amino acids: CASSVFSGTHSEQFF. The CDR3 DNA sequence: TGTGCCAGCAGTGTGTTTAGCGGGACCCACAGTGAGCAGTTCTTT.

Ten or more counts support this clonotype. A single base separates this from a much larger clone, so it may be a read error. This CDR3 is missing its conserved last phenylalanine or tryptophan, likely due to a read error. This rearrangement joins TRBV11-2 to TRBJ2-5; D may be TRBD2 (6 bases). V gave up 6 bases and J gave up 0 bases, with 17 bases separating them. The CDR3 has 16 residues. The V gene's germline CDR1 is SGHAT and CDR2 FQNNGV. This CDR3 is CASRSRDSAHQETQYL. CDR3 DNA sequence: TGTGCCAGCAGATCCCGGGACTCGGCCCACCAAGAGACCCAGTACCTC.